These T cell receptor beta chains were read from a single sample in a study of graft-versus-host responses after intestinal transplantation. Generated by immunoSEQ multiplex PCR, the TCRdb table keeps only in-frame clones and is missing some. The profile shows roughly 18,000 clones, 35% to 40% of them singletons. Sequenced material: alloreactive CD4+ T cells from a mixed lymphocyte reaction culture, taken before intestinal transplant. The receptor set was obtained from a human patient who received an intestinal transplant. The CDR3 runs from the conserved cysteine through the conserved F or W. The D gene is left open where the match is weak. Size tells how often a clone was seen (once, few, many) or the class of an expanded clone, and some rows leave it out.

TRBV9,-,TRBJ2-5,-,TGTGCCAGCAGCGTCTCAGACGCCCAAGAGACCCAGTACTTC,CASSVSDAQETQYF
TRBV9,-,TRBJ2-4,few,TGTGCCAGCAGCGTAGACCCAGCCAAAAACATTCAGTACTTC,CASSVDPAKNIQYF
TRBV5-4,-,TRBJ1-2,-,TGTGCCAGCAGCTTATCTCGGCAGGGCGCCGATGGCTACACCTTC,CASSLSRQGADGYTF
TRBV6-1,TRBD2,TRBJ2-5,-,TGTGCCAGCAATCCCGGACTAGCAGGAGAGACCCAGTACTTC,CASNPGLAGETQYF
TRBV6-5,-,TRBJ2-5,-,TGTGCCAGCAGCCGACCCCCCGGGACCCAGTACTTC,CASSRPPGTQYF
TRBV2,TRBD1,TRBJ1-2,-,TGTGCCACCAAAACAGGGGGCTTAGGCTACACCTTC,CATKTGGLGYTF
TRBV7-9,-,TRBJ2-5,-,TGTGCCAGCAGCCCACTGACGGAACAGTACCAAGAGACCCAGTACTTC,CASSPLTEQYQETQYF
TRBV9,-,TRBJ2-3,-,TGTGCCAGCAGCGTAGAGTCCCGGAATACGCAGTATTTT,CASSVESRNTQYF
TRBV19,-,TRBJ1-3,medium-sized,TGTGCCAGTAGTATAGATCTGTATGGGCGAGTCGCCGCTGGAAACACCATATATTTT,CASSIDLYGRVAAGNTIYF
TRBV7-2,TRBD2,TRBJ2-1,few,TGTGCCAGCAGCCAACCTAGGACTAGCGGGGGGGTATACTACAATGAGCAGTTCTTC,CASSQPRTSGGVYYNEQFF
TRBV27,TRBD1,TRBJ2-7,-,TGTGCCAGCACTGCCGGGACAGGGGGGTACGAGCAGTACTTC,CASTAGTGGYEQYF
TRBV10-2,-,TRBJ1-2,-,TGCGCCAGCAGTGGGGTGGGGGCGGCCCGGTATGGCTACACCTTC,CASSGVGAARYGYTF
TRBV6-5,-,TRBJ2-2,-,TGTGCCAGCAGTTACTACCCCACCGTGAACACCGGGGAGCTGTTTTTT,CASSYYPTVNTGELFF
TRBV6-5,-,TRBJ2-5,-,TGTGCCAGCCTCCAAAGTGGAAAAGAGACCCAGTACTTC,CASLQSGKETQYF
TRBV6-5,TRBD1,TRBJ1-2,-,TGTGCCAGCAGCGGTACTCGGGACAGATCATATGGCTACACCTTC,CASSGTRDRSYGYTF